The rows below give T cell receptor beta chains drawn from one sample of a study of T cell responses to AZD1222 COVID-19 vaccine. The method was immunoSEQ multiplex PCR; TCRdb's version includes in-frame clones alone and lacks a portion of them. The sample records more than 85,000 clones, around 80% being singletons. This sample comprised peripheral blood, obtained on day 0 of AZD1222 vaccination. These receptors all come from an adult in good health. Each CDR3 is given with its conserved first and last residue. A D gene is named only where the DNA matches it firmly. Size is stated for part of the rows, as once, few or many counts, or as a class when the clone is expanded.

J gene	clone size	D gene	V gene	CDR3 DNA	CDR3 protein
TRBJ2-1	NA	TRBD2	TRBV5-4	TGTGCCAGCAGCTTGAGCGGGAGAAGCTCCTACAATGAGCAGTTCTTC	CASSLSGRSSYNEQFF
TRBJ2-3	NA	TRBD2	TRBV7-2	TGTGCCAGCAGCCAGGGTCCAGCGGGAGCCACAGATACGCAGTATTTT	CASSQGPAGATDTQYF
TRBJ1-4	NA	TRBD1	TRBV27	TGTGCCAGCAGTAAACAGGGGGCCCCTTTTGAAAAACTGTTTTTT	CASSKQGAPFEKLFF
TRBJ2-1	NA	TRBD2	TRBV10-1	TGCGCCAGCAGCAGCGGGAGAGAGAATGAGCAGTTCTTC	CASSSGRENEQFF
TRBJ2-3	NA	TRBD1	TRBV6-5	TGTGCCAGCAGTATATCGACAGGGAACGCAGATACGCAGTATTTT	CASSISTGNADTQYF
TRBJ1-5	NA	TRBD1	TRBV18	TGTGCCAGCTCACCACCGGGGACAGGTAGCAATCAGCCCCAGCATTTT	CASSPPGTGSNQPQHF
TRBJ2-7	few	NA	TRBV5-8	TGTGCCAGCAGCTTTGGTGGACAATCCTACGAGCAGTACTTC	CASSFGGQSYEQYF
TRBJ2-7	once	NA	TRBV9	TGTGCCAGCCACGGACAACGGGGGGCGGATGAGCAGTACTTC	CASHGQRGADEQYF
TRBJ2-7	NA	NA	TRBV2	TGTGCCAGCAGTGATTTATTCGCAGGGCACGAGCAGTACTTC	CASSDLFAGHEQYF
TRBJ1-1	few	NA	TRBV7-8	TGTGCCAGCAGCCCCAACCCGACAGGCTCAGCTTTCTTT	CASSPNPTGSAFF
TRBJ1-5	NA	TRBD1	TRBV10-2	TGCGCCAGCAGAGGACAGGCCAATCAGCCCCAGCATTTT	CASRGQANQPQHF
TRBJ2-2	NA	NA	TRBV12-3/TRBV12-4	TGTGCCAGCAGTTTATTGGGTTCCGGGGAGCTGTTTTTT	CASSLLGSGELFF
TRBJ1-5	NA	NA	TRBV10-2	TGCGCCAGCAGTGAGGGGTTGATGGTGCCCCAGCATTTT	CASSEGLMVPQHF
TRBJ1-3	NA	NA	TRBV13	TGTGCCAGCAGCTTAGGAGGGCCCGGAAACACCATATATTTT	CASSLGGPGNTIYF
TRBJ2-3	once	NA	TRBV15	TGTGCCACCAGCAGAGATCTGGGGGAACCAGACCCAGATACGCAGTATTTT	CATSRDLGEPDPDTQYF
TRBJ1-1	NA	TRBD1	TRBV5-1	TGCGCCAGCAGGCCGGGACAGGGGGCCAACACTGAAGCTTTCTTT	CASRPGQGANTEAFF
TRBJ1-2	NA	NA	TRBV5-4	TGTGCCACCAAGGGAAAAGGGGGCTATGGCTACACCTTC	CATKGKGGYGYTF
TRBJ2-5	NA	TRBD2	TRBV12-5	TGTGCTAGCAGCGGGGACCAAGAGACCCAGTACTTC	CASSGDQETQYF
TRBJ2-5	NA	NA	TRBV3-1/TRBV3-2	TGTGCCAGCAGCCAAATTGAGGAGACCCAGTACTTC	CASSQIEETQYF